Following are 25 T cell receptor beta chains from one sample sequenced in a study of blood T cell repertoires in COVID-19. Measured with immunoSEQ multiplex PCR; TCRdb has only the in-frame clones, and not every one. The data hold 120,000 or so clones, with 70% to 80% observed a single time. The sample consisted of peripheral blood. The receptors were sampled from a man between 35 and 55 years old with active or convalescent COVID-19.

This clone turned up a few times. The chain links TRBV6-5 to TRBJ2-1, with 7 bases matching TRBD1. After removal of 6 bases from V and 4 bases from J, the junction contained 9 bases not matched to a gene. The CDR3 covers 15 residues. Germline V gene lookup returns CDR1 MNHEY and CDR2 SVGAGI. The chain's CDR3 is CASSRDSAPYNEQFF. DNA for the CDR3: TGTGCCAGCAGCCGGGACAGTGCACCGTACAATGAGCAGTTCTTC.

This clone appeared a single time. The gene calls are TRBV6-1 and TRBJ1-1; the match to TRBD1 covers 9 bases. CDR3 length equals 13 residues. V lost 0 bases to trimming and J lost 11 bases; unmatched junction nucleotides: 4. Germline CDR1 and CDR2: MNHNS and SASEGT. The CDR3 spells CASSEAPDRGAFF. DNA of the CDR3: TGTGCCAGCAGTGAAGCCCCGGACAGGGGTGCTTTCTTT.

The chain links TRBV5-1 to TRBJ1-2; D not resolved. The germline gives CDR1 SGHRS, CDR2 YFSETQ. This CDR3 is 13 amino acids long. V lost 5 bases to trimming and J lost 0 bases, with 8 bases between them. DNA of the CDR3: TGCGCCAGCAGAACGGAGACTAACTATGGCTACACCTTC. Translating it yields CASRTETNYGYTF.

This chain links TRBV28 with TRBJ1-1; 9 nucleotides match TRBD1. Germline CDR1 MDHEN, CDR2 SYDVKM. V was pared by 4 bases and J by 2 bases, with 8 bases of the junction left unmatched. The CDR3 extends over 16 amino acids. The CDR3 loop reads CASSSSGQGRNTEAFF. The CDR3 DNA reads TGTGCCAGCAGTTCCTCCGGACAGGGGAGAAACACTGAAGCTTTCTTT.

The chain uses TRBV24-1 and TRBJ2-5; 7 bases map to TRBD2. There are 15 residues in the CDR3. Germline lookup yields CDR1 KGHDR and CDR2 SFDVKD. The V gene end was trimmed by 1 base and the J gene end by 9 bases; junction bases not matched to a gene: 10. CDR3 in DNA: TGTGCCACCAGTGATTTACAGGCGGGAGTCTCGGCCCAGTACTTC. Protein sequence: CATSDLQAGVSAQYF.

The rearrangement links TRBV6-4 to TRBJ1-6; tentative D call: TRBD1 (6 bases). CDR3 length: 15 amino acids. Per germline, CDR1 MRHNA and CDR2 SNTAGT. Trimming removed 2 bases at V and 9 bases at J, with 14 bases between. The CDR3, as DNA: TGTGCCAGCAGTGACGGCGGGGGCTCAGGTTCACCCCTCCACTTT. It codes for CASSDGGGSGSPLHF.

This clone was detected a few times. This chain connects TRBV24-1 to TRBJ2-7; perhaps TRBD2 as D (5 bases). V shed 12 bases and J shed 6 bases, with 11 bases lying between them. Germline CDR1 and CDR2: KGHDR and SFDVKD. The CDR3 is made up of 10 amino acids. The CDR3 spells CAPDRGEQYF. CDR3 nucleotides: TGTGCCCCAGATCGGGGCGAGCAGTACTTC.

The chain carries TRBV5-1 and TRBJ1-2; D is unresolved. V shed 1 base and J shed 4 bases, with 8 bases lying between them. Germline V gene data show CDR1 as SGHRS and CDR2 as YFSETQ. The CDR3 runs 13 residues. CDR3: CASSLLEGYGYTF. CDR3 nucleotide sequence: TGCGCCAGCAGCTTGTTAGAGGGCTATGGCTACACCTTC.

A few counts support this clone. This rearrangement joins TRBV19 to TRBJ2-7, with D perhaps TRBD2 (6 bases). There are 13 residues in the CDR3. V lost 2 bases and J 4 bases, leaving 9 bases between the germline ends. The germline CDR1 and CDR2 sequences are LNHDA and SQIVND (reference sequence). CDR3 protein: CASSINGGYEQYF. CDR3 coding DNA: TGTGCCAGTAGTATAAACGGGGGATACGAGCAGTACTTC.

The genes are TRBV5-4 and TRBJ1-2; possibly TRBD1 for D (6 bases). Trimming stripped 0 bases from V and 4 bases from J, with 10 bases between. The germline CDR1 and CDR2 sequences are SGHNT and YYREEE (reference sequence). This CDR3 region has 14 residues. The chain's CDR3 is CASSLVGQGYGYTF. The DNA for the CDR3 is TGTGCCAGCAGCTTGGTGGGACAAGGCTATGGCTACACCTTC.

The chain uses TRBV19 and TRBJ1-4, with a possible D match to TRBD1 (5 bases). The CDR3 spans 14 residues. CDR1 and CDR2 from the germline V gene are LNHDA and SQIVND (reference sequence). Trimming pared 6 bases from V and 7 bases from J, leaving 15 bases between. CDR3 DNA: TGTGCCAGTAGCAGCGGGGGGGTACTTGAAAAACTGTTTTTT. As protein: CASSSGGVLEKLFF.

The CDR3 region has the DNA TGTGCCAGCAGTTTCCTTGATCGGTCATCCAACGTAGTGAACTATGGCTACACCTTC. Its translation: CASSFLDRSSNVVNYGYTF. This chain uses TRBV2 with TRBJ1-2; D is uncertain. Germline V gene sequence: CDR1 SNHLY, CDR2 FYNNEI. V was shortened by 5 bases and J by 2 bases, with 27 bases between the two germline ends. This CDR3 is built from 19 residues. Together with reference TRBV2 and TRBJ1-2, the CDR3 gives the full variable domain: EPEVTQTPSHQVTQMGQEVILRCVPISNHLYFYWYRQILGQKVEFLVSFYNNEISEKSEIFDDQFSVERPDGSNFTLKIRSTKLEDSAMYFCASSFLDRSSNVVNYGYTFGSGTRLTVV.

This clone was observed a handful of times. This rearrangement joins TRBV11-3 to TRBJ1-1; TRBD1 is a possible D gene (6 bases). This CDR3 contains 13 residues. Germline CDR1 and CDR2: SGHNT and YENEEA. Trimming removed 4 bases from V and 8 bases from J, with 14 bases in between. The CDR3 sequence: CASSSPGVGEAFF. The DNA of the CDR3 is TGTGCCAGCAGCTCTCCAGGGGTGGGGGAAGCTTTCTTT.

The chain is built from TRBV2 and TRBJ1-1, with TRBD1 identical over 9 bases. CDR3 length: 15 amino acids. CDR1 and CDR2 from the germline V gene are SNHLY and FYNNEI. Trimming removed 6 bases from V and 6 bases from J; junction bases left unmatched: 11. CDR3 sequence: CASSHAQGAAPEAFF. CDR3 coding DNA: TGTGCCAGCAGCCACGCACAGGGGGCAGCTCCTGAAGCTTTCTTT.

The chain joins TRBV5-1 to TRBJ2-1; the D gene is possibly TRBD2 (6 bases). Deletions cut 2 bases from V and 9 bases from J, with 21 bases between. Germline V CDR1 and CDR2: SGHRS, YFSETQ. CDR3 length equals 16 residues. The CDR3 reads CASSLQTKDSGSEQFF. The DNA for the CDR3 is TGCGCCAGCAGCTTACAAACCAAAGACTCCGGGAGTGAGCAGTTCTTC.

This clone was seen a few times. The gene calls are TRBV11-3 and TRBJ1-6, with D perhaps matching TRBD1 (6 bases). The germline V gene encodes CDR1 SGHNT and CDR2 YENEEA. Deletions cut 1 base from V and 8 bases from J, with 21 bases between. This CDR3 spans 18 amino acids. CDR3: CASSLGGQWGLPDSPLHF. The CDR3 bases are TGTGCCAGCAGCTTAGGGGGTCAGTGGGGGCTGCCTGATTCACCCCTCCACTTT.

The V and J genes are TRBV4-1 and TRBJ2-1; D gene unclear. From germline, CDR1 is MGHRA and CDR2 YSYEKL. Deletions cut 3 bases from V and 8 bases from J, with 14 bases between. The CDR3 runs to 14 residues. The CDR3: CASSHHPPRYEQFF. The CDR3 DNA is TGCGCCAGCAGCCATCACCCCCCGCGGTATGAGCAGTTCTTC.

This clone was counted only a few times. The rearrangement uses TRBV27 and TRBJ1-2, with 9 bases aligning to TRBD1. The germline gives CDR1 MNHEY, CDR2 SMNVEV (reference sequence). This CDR3 region has 16 residues. V lost 7 bases and J lost 2; bases outside the gene matches: 11. For the CDR3, the DNA is TGTGCCAGCAACCCGGGACAGGGCCTCGGAAACTATGGCTACACCTTC. Translated, it gives CASNPGQGLGNYGYTF.

The chain joins TRBV30 to TRBJ1-6; 8 positions match TRBD1. CDR1 is GTSNPN, CDR2 SVGIG, per germline (reference sequence). V trimming: 2 bases; J trimming: 6 bases; junction bases outside the gene matches: 3. The CDR3 covers 14 residues. The CDR3 loop reads CAWSPGGGNSPLHF. The DNA of the CDR3 is TGTGCCTGGAGTCCAGGGGGCGGTAATTCACCCCTCCACTTT.

The chain is built from TRBV4-2 and TRBJ2-7; 8 bases match TRBD1. The CDR3 runs to 14 residues. The ends lost 1 base at V and 7 bases at J; junction bases unmatched: 6. The V gene's germline CDR1 is LGHNA and CDR2 YNFKEQ. CDR3 sequence: CASSQATGAGEQYF. The CDR3 DNA reads TGTGCCAGCAGCCAAGCGACAGGGGCGGGGGAGCAGTACTTC.

The rearrangement uses TRBV30 and TRBJ2-7; 10 nucleotides agree with TRBD2. With 7 bases clipped from V and 3 bases from J, the junction kept 18 bases outside the gene matches. Looked up from germline, CDR1 is GTSNPN and CDR2 is SVGIG (reference sequence). This CDR3 has 17 amino acids. The CDR3: CALGGGLADVGSYEQYF. DNA for the CDR3: TGTGCCTTGGGGGGAGGACTAGCGGACGTTGGGAGCTACGAGCAGTACTTC.

The sample holds one count of this clone. The V gene is TRBV19, the J gene TRBJ1-1; D perhaps matches TRBD1 (5 bases). V was shortened by 3 bases and J by 6 bases, with 11 bases between the two germline ends. CDR1 and CDR2 (germline): LNHDA, SQIVND (reference sequence). This CDR3 has 13 amino acids. The CDR3 bases are TGTGCCAGTAGTATGCAGGACACCTCTGAAGCTTTCTTT. Translated, it gives CASSMQDTSEAFF.

The chain couples TRBV7-9 to TRBJ2-5; TRBD1 matches 7 bases. CDR1 is SEHNR, CDR2 FQNEAQ, per germline (reference sequence). This CDR3 region has 14 residues. V gave up 4 bases and J gave up 3 bases; unmatched junction bases: 5. The DNA for the CDR3 is TGTGCCAGCAGCTCAGGGGGAGCCGAAGAGACCCAGTACTTC. Translating it yields CASSSGGAEETQYF. The whole variable domain, remainder taken from reference TRBV7-9 and TRBJ2-5, is DTGVSQNPRHKITKRGQNVTFRCDPISEHNRLYWYRQTLGQGPEFLTYFQNEAQLEKSRLLSDRFSAERPKGSFSTLEIQRTEQGDSAMYLCASSSGGAEETQYFGPGTRLLVL.

The gene calls are TRBV7-9 and TRBJ2-1; 7 nucleotides agree with TRBD2. Germline values: CDR1 SEHNR, CDR2 FQNEAQ (reference sequence). V was pared by 0 bases and J by 12 bases, with 2 bases of the junction left unmatched. This CDR3 is built from 12 residues. Here the CDR3 DNA reads TGTGCCAGCAGCTTAGCGGCTAGCGGGCAGTTCTTC. Its translation is CASSLAASGQFF.

This clone was detected a few times. V gene TRBV27 combines with J gene TRBJ1-2, with TRBD1 matching 7 bases. CDR1 and CDR2 from the germline V gene are MNHEY and SMNVEV (reference sequence). V was pared by 0 bases and J by 2 bases, with 0 bases of the junction left unmatched. This CDR3 has 14 amino acids. This chain's CDR3 is CASSLSGQNYGYTF. CDR3 DNA sequence: TGTGCCAGCAGTTTATCGGGACAGAACTATGGCTACACCTTC.